One sample yielded the 9 T cell receptor beta chains listed below, sequenced in a study of blood T cell repertoires in COVID-19 (dated by TCRdb to about 2020). The receptor library was made with the immunoSEQ multiplex PCR assay. TCRdb stores this immuneACCESS table with in-frame sequences only. Part of the clones is absent; in the studies checked, under half of the shortfall reflects unresolved V genes, and no reason is known for the rest. The sample data list 100,000 to 150,000 clones, and more than 70% of these were observed just once. Around 13% of the sample goes to the ten largest clones. Sample: peripheral blood. The receptor set was obtained from a woman in her 30s who had recovered from COVID-19.

The chain uses TRBV5-4 and TRBJ2-1, with 7 bases aligning to TRBD2. The germline gives CDR1 SGHNT, CDR2 YYREEE (reference sequence). CDR3 length equals 13 residues. Unmatched junction bases numbered 7, after V lost 6 bases and J lost 7 bases. The CDR3 DNA follows: TGTGCCAGCATAGGCGGGAGTAAGAATGAGCAGTTCTTC. This sequence encodes CASIGGSKNEQFF.

The chain uses TRBV30 and TRBJ1-2; tentatively, D is TRBD1 (5 bases). Germline values: CDR1 GTSNPN, CDR2 SVGIG (reference sequence). With 8 bases removed from V and 10 bases from J, the gap between germline ends came to 14 bases. The CDR3 consists of 10 residues. This CDR3 is CAGGVSPYTF. The CDR3 DNA is TGTGCCGGAGGGGTCAGCCCCTACACCTTC.

This chain links TRBV19 with TRBJ1-1; D may be TRBD1 (5 bases). Per germline, CDR1 LNHDA and CDR2 SQIVND (reference sequence). V gave up 6 bases and J gave up 0 bases, with 14 bases separating them. The CDR3 length is 15 residues. The CDR3 spells CASRGVRGMNTEAFF. The CDR3 DNA reads as TGTGCCAGTAGAGGGGTGCGGGGGATGAACACTGAAGCTTTCTTT.

This clone is a singleton in its sample. The chain recombines TRBV30 with TRBJ2-2; TRBD1 matches at 8 bases. The germline V gene has CDR1 GTSNPN and CDR2 SVGIG (reference sequence). The CDR3 is made up of 13 amino acids. V shed 4 bases, J shed 4 bases, and the junction held 2 bases outside the gene matches. The CDR3 loop is CAWKQGVTGELFF. The CDR3 DNA is TGTGCCTGGAAACAGGGGGTCACCGGGGAGCTGTTTTTT.

The chain uses TRBV2 and TRBJ2-1; possibly TRBD2 for D (5 bases). CDR3 length equals 14 residues. Per the germline V gene, CDR1 is SNHLY and CDR2 is FYNNEI. V gave up 3 bases and J gave up 5 bases, with 11 bases separating them. The CDR3 spells CASSDRDGDNEQFF. CDR3 nucleotide sequence: TGTGCCAGCAGTGACCGAGACGGGGACAATGAGCAGTTCTTC.

The rearrangement uses TRBV2 and TRBJ2-5, with 8 bases fitting TRBD2. The junction had 9 bases not matched to a gene; V was cut back by 4 bases and J by 5 bases. This CDR3 contains 15 residues. Germline-derived CDR1 and CDR2 are SNHLY and FYNNEI. The CDR3 sequence is CASSVGGGKDETQYF. The CDR3 coding sequence is TGTGCCAGCAGTGTTGGCGGGGGGAAAGACGAGACCCAGTACTTC.

This clone was counted ten times or more. The V gene is TRBV2, the J gene TRBJ1-1; the D gene is possibly TRBD1 (5 bases). This CDR3 contains 15 residues. Trimming stripped 4 bases from V and 2 bases from J, with 14 bases between. Germline V gene data show CDR1 as SNHLY and CDR2 as FYNNEI. CDR3 in DNA: TGTGCCAGCAGTGCCAGGGCAGTGGGTAACACTGAAGCTTTCTTT. Translating it yields CASSARAVGNTEAFF.

CDR3 sequence (DNA): TGTGCCTGGACTTTGTTCGGGGGGACAAAGGGTGCCCGGGTTAATTCACCCCTCCACTTT. Amino acid sequence: CAWTLFGGTKGARVNSPLHF. The chain couples TRBV30 to TRBJ1-6, with D possibly TRBD1 on 6 matching bases. The V and J ends lost 4 bases and 6 bases respectively, with 31 bases between them. The CDR3 extends over 20 amino acids. From germline, CDR1 is GTSNPN and CDR2 SVGIG (reference sequence).

The chain joins TRBV28 to TRBJ1-5, with D perhaps TRBD1 (5 bases). V lost 3 bases, J lost 6 bases, and 12 bases lay in between. This CDR3 region has 14 residues. Germline lookup yields CDR1 MDHEN and CDR2 SYDVKM. Here the CDR3 DNA reads TGTGCCAGCAGTTTCAGGGAGGCTGTTCAGCCCCAGCATTTT. It codes for CASSFREAVQPQHF.